The sequence of this T cell receptor beta chain was determined in a study of long-term antiretroviral therapy in people with HIV. In the study overall: The 2015 immediate-ART recommendation was preceded by the earliest samples by about a decade. General study findings and limits: All time points showed a repertoire dominated by clones expanded before ART. HIV repertoires had narrower CDR3 length ranges than controls.

V shed 6 bases, J shed 7 bases, and the junction held 8 bases outside the gene matches. This CDR3 spans 13 amino acids. Germline assignment: CDR1 SGHRS and CDR2 YFSETQ. Runs used v3.0 of the immunoSEQ assay and were done at survey level. Some clones are missing from TCRdb's copy, which holds only in-frame ones; the method was immunoSEQ multiplex PCR. The sample contains tens of thousands of clones, over 75% of which appear only once. With respect to this clone: Antigen: not known.

The chain uses TRBV5-1 and TRBJ1-1; 8 nucleotides line up with TRBD1. The receptor was isolated from a man between 18 and 35 years old with HIV. The sample consisted of unsorted PBMCs, taken 0.2 years before starting antiretroviral therapy. The CDR3 spells CASKTDRAGEAFF. The CDR3 DNA follows: TGCGCCAGCAAGACGGACAGGGCTGGTGAAGCTTTCTTT.